The entry that follows covers one TCR beta chain sequence. Its matching antigen is unknown. 60 Vbeta and 13 Jbeta primers were used in PCR. TCRdb's copy holds only in-frame clones and misses some; the assay was immunoSEQ multiplex PCR. The sample has around 150,000 clones, approximately 79% seen once. This entry is derived from a study of cytomegalovirus exposure and HLA in healthy donors. The CDR3 totals 12 residues. The germline V and J ends were trimmed by 2 bases and 1 base, with 3 bases remaining between them. Germline V gene data show CDR1 as SGHKS and CDR2 as YYEKEE (reference sequence). Study conclusions and caveats: The study designated 150 or so TCR beta chains cytomegalovirus-associated. Immune exposure information available was restricted to CMV serostatus.

The sequencing input was PBMCs. The rearrangement joins TRBV5-5 to TRBJ1-1; D remains unclear. The sequence was collected from a man in his forties in good health and CMV-seropositive. The CDR3 loop is CASSFQNTEAFF. CDR3 bases: TGTGCCAGCAGCTTCCAGAACACTGAAGCTTTCTTT.